The following is a T cell receptor beta chain sequence with its context. This sample was included in a study of T cell changes during pregnancy in multiple sclerosis. Profiled with immunoSEQ multiplex PCR; TCRdb holds only in-frame clones, not every one. The sample carries around 39,000 clones, about 88% recorded once. CDR1 is SGHNT and CDR2 is YYREEE in the germline V gene (reference sequence). The CDR3 runs to 15 residues. The V gene end was trimmed by 4 bases and the J gene end by 0 bases; junction bases not matched to a gene: 3. Sequencing was performed on CD8+ T cells from peripheral blood mononuclear cells, taken in the first trimester of pregnancy. The chain recombines TRBV5-4 with TRBJ2-7; 11 bases fit TRBD2. The source of this sequence is a female donor with multiple sclerosis, enrolled in a pregnancy study. CDR3 protein: CASSLLAGVSYEQYF. DNA for the CDR3: TGTGCCAGCAGCCTACTAGCGGGGGTCTCCTACGAGCAGTACTTC.